These 13 T cell receptor beta chains originate from one sample sequenced in a study of regulatory T cells in long-lasting Graves disease. Construction of TCR beta libraries relied on iRepertoire HTBI primers and on Arm-PCR targeting CDR3 regions. Each CDR3 protein is one row after TCRdb ran MiXCR on the multiplex PCR reads. The sample carries about 530,000 distinct CDR3 sequences, roughly 16% recorded once. As for time point: newly diagnosed GD, antithyroid drugs for less than 3 months. After RNA was extracted from PBMCs, the TCR library was made from it. These data also formed part of another study, on T cells in Graves' hyperthyroidism and ophthalmopathy.

The source material was peripheral blood mononuclear cells (PBMCs), sampled at new diagnosis, from a patient treated with antithyroid drugs. These receptors were collected from a woman aged 40 to 65 with Graves disease.

This clonotype was found a few times. The chain is built from TRBV20-1 and TRBJ2-5, with D uncertain. V was clipped by 7 bases and J by 14 bases, with 14 bases between them. Per germline, CDR1 DFQATT and CDR2 SNEGSKA (reference sequence). The CDR3 spans 9 residues. The chain's CDR3 is CSVPPPDYF. CDR3 bases: TGCAGTGTCCCTCCCCCGGACTACTTC.

This clonotype showed up many times. The J gene is TRBJ2-2, the V gene TRBV7-8; D gene ambiguous. Germline V CDR1 and CDR2: SGHVS, FQNEAQ. The V end lost 6 bases, the J end lost 0 bases, and 14 bases lay between the germline ends. The CDR3 totals 16 residues. CDR3 loop: CASRNTPGPNTGELFF. CDR3 bases: TGTGCCAGCAGAAATACCCCCGGGCCGAACACCGGGGAGCTGTTTTTT.

CDR3 in amino acids: CASSQNRDETQYF. As DNA, the CDR3 is TGTGCCAGCTCACAAAACAGGGATGAGACCCAGTACTTC. The chain has TRBV18 and TRBJ2-5; D is possibly TRBD1 (6 bases). The V gene's germline CDR1 is KGHSH and CDR2 LQKENI. CDR3 size: 13 residues. Trimming pared 4 bases from V and 5 bases from J, leaving 11 bases between.

This clonotype was seen at least ten times. Here the CDR3 DNA reads TGTGCCAGCAGCTTTCGGAGGGGACATACGCAGTATTTT. Its translation is CASSFRRGHTQYF. The V gene is TRBV13, the J gene TRBJ2-3, with D maybe TRBD2 (6 bases). V lost 3 bases, J lost 7 bases, and 11 bases lay in between. Germline V gene data show CDR1 as PRHDT and CDR2 as FYEKMQ (reference sequence). This CDR3 is built from 13 residues.

This sequence joins TRBV28 and TRBJ2-3, with D perhaps being TRBD1 or TRBD2 (5 bases each). Germline V gives CDR1 MDHEN, CDR2 SYDVKM. This CDR3 is built from 16 residues. The ends were cut back, 4 bases at V and 3 bases at J, with 17 bases in the middle. The CDR3 sequence is CASSSPGPPRTDTQYF. DNA for the CDR3: TGTGCCAGCAGTTCGCCGGGACCCCCGAGGACAGATACGCAGTATTTT.

The genes are TRBV28 and TRBJ1-1; 7 bases fit TRBD1. CDR3 length: 18 amino acids. Germline V gene data show CDR1 as MDHEN and CDR2 as SYDVKM. J was trimmed by 3 bases and V by 4 bases; bases with no gene match: 17. For the CDR3, the DNA is TGTGCCAGCAGTTCCTTTGGGCAGGGGGGCAGGAGGGACACTGAAGCTTTCTTT. Translation: CASSSFGQGGRRDTEAFF. The full variable domain, with the rest looked up from reference TRBV28 and TRBJ1-1, is DVKVTQSSRYLVKRTGEKVFLECVQDMDHENMFWYRQDPGLGLRLIYFSYDVKMKEKGDIPEGYSVSREKKERFSLILESASTNQTSMYLCASSSFGQGGRRDTEAFFGQGTRLTVV.

This sequence joins TRBV6-1 and TRBJ2-5; TRBD2 matches 11 bases. Germline values: CDR1 MNHNS, CDR2 SASEGT. Germline trimming cut 6 bases from V and 4 bases from J; bases unmatched to any gene: 7. There are 15 residues in the CDR3. CDR3 residues: CASRVPGTSGETQYF. The CDR3, as DNA: TGTGCCAGCAGAGTACCCGGGACTAGCGGAGAGACCCAGTACTTC.

This clonotype was seen ten or more times. The chain joins TRBV11-1 to TRBJ2-3; tentatively, D is TRBD1 (5 bases). The germline CDR1 and CDR2 sequences are SGHAT and FQDESV (reference sequence). V lost 1 base and J 4 bases, leaving 12 bases between the germline ends. The CDR3 has 15 residues. In DNA, the CDR3 is TGTGCCAGCAGCTTAGGCAAGGGGCAGGCAGATACGCAGTATTTT. Translating it yields CASSLGKGQADTQYF.

This clonotype has more than one count but fewer than ten. The junction differs from germline at one of its ends, possibly a read error. The chain combines TRBV6-1 with TRBJ1-4; D remains ambiguous. Germline V lookup: CDR1 MNHNS, CDR2 SASEGT. This CDR3 spans 11 amino acids. CDR3 coding DNA: TGTGCCAGCAGCTCAGAGGGTCGGCAAATTTTT. Protein: CASSSEGRQIF.

This chain links TRBV20-1 with TRBJ1-4, with D uncertain. The ends were cut back, 3 bases at V and 7 bases at J, with 6 bases in the middle. Germline V gene lookup returns CDR1 DFQATT and CDR2 SNEGSKA (reference sequence). The CDR3 length is 11 residues. CDR3 in amino acids: CSASPGEKLFF. CDR3 DNA sequence: TGCAGTGCTAGCCCCGGTGAAAAACTGTTTTTT.

This clonotype was picked up many times. The chain recombines TRBV11-2 with TRBJ2-5, with 7 positions matching TRBD1. V trimming: 4 bases; J trimming: 8 bases; junction bases outside the gene matches: 13. The CDR3 extends over 15 amino acids. Germline assignment: CDR1 SGHAT and CDR2 FQNNGV. CDR3 in DNA: TGTGCCAGCAGCTACGGCCAGGGGGACATGGTAACCCAGTACTTC. Protein sequence: CASSYGQGDMVTQYF.

The rearrangement links TRBV29-1 to TRBJ2-1, with no clear D. V was trimmed by 1 base and J by 5 bases, leaving 9 bases between them. CDR1 SQVTM and CDR2 ANQGSEA come from the germline V gene. There are 13 residues in the CDR3. CDR3 sequence reads: CSVEGGDHNEQFF. DNA for the CDR3: TGCAGCGTTGAAGGTGGGGATCACAATGAGCAGTTCTTC.

This sequence joins TRBV25-1 and TRBJ1-4; D is undetermined. CDR1 is MGHDK, CDR2 SYGVNS, per germline. The CDR3 covers 14 residues. Trimming shortened V by 5 bases and J by 1 base, and 8 bases separated the two germline ends. CDR3: CASSHRVTNEKLFF. The CDR3, as DNA: TGTGCCAGCAGTCATAGGGTAACTAATGAAAAACTGTTTTTT.